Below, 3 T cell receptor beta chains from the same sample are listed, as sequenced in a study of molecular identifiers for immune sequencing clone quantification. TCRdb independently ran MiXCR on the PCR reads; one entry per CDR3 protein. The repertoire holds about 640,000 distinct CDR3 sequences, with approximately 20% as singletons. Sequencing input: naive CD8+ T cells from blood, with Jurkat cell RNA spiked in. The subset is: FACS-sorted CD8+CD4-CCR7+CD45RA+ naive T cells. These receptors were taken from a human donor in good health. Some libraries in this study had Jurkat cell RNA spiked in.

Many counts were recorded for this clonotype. The DNA for the CDR3 is TGTGCCAGCAGTTACGAACGGAACTACGAGCAGTACTTC. It specifies CASSYERNYEQYF. This chain connects TRBV6-5 to TRBJ2-7; D is ambiguous. This CDR3 spans 13 amino acids. Germline assignment: CDR1 MNHEY and CDR2 SVGAGI. Trimming took off 2 bases at V and 3 bases at J, with 8 bases between the two ends.

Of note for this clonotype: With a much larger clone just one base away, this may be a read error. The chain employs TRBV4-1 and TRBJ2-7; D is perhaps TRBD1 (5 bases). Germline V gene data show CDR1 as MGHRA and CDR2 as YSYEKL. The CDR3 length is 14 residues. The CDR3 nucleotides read TGCGCCAGCAACCAAGATGACAGCGCCTACGAGCAGTACTTC. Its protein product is CASNQDDSAYEQYF.

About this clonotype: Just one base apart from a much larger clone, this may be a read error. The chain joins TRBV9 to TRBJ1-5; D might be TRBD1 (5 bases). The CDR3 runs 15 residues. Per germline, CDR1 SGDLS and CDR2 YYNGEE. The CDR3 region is CACSVGEGLGGPQHF. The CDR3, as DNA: TGTGCCTGCAGCGTAGGAGAGGGGCTAGGTGGGCCCCAGCATTTT.